These T cell receptor beta chains were read from a single sample in a study of memory CD4+ T cells and cytomegalovirus serostatus. Data came from immunoSEQ multiplex PCR; TCRdb stores just in-frame clones and leaves some out. The data contain more than 35,000 clones, around 84% of them singletons. Sample: memory CD4+ T cells from blood. The source is an adult in good health and CMV-seronegative. The CDR3 runs from the conserved cysteine through the conserved F or W. D genes are given only for firm matches. Not all rows give a size; the values are once, few, many and, for expanded clones, a class.

cdr3_nt	cdr3_aa	d_call	v_call	j_call	clone_size
TGTGCCAGCAGTAGGAGCGTCTTACAAGAGACCCAGTACTTC	CASSRSVLQETQYF	.	TRBV7-9	TRBJ2-5	.
TGTGCCAGCAGGTCTACGACAGGGCCCTCTGGAAACACCATATATTTT	CASRSTTGPSGNTIYF	TRBD1	TRBV7-6	TRBJ1-3	once
TGTGCCAGCAGTTTAGGGGTCGCAGGGGGCTACGAGCAGTACTTC	CASSLGVAGGYEQYF	TRBD1	TRBV27	TRBJ2-7	.
TGTGCCAGCAGTGAAAGCAGGGGCTCTGGAAACACCATATATTTT	CASSESRGSGNTIYF	.	TRBV6-1	TRBJ1-3	.
TGTGCCAGCAGTGCGGACGCAACTAACTATGGCTACACCTTC	CASSADATNYGYTF	.	TRBV6-5	TRBJ1-2	.
TGTGCCAGCAGTTACGGTGACTCGCAAGAGACCCAGTACTTC	CASSYGDSQETQYF	.	TRBV6-6	TRBJ2-5	medium-sized
TGTGCCAGCAGTCCCCAGGGACTAGCATCAAAGACCCAGTACTTC	CASSPQGLASKTQYF	TRBD2	TRBV27	TRBJ2-5	.
TGTGCCAGCAGCTCCTTCGGGGTAGGGAGCACTGAAGCTTTCTTT	CASSSFGVGSTEAFF	.	TRBV13	TRBJ1-1	.
TGCGCCAGCAGACTAGCGGGGGGTGACACCGGGGAGCTGTTTTTT	CASRLAGGDTGELFF	TRBD2	TRBV5-1	TRBJ2-2	.
TGTGCCAGCAGACCTACCGGGACAGGGAGTCTTGGCTACACCTTC	CASRPTGTGSLGYTF	TRBD1	TRBV2	TRBJ1-2	.